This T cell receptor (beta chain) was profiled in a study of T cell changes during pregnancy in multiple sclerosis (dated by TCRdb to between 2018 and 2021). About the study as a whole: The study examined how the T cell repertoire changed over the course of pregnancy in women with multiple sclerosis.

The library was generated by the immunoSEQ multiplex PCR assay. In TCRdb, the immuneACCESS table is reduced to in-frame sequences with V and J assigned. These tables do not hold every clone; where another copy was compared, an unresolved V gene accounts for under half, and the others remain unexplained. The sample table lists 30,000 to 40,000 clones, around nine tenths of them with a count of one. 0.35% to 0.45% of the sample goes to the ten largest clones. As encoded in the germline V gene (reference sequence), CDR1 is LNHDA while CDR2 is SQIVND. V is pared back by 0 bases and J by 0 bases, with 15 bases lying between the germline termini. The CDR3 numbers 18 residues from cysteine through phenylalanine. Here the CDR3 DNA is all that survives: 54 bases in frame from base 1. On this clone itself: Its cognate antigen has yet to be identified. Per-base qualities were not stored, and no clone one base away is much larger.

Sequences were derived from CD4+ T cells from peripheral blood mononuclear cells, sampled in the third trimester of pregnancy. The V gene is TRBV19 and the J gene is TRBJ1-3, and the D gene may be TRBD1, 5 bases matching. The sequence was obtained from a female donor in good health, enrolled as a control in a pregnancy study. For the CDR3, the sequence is CASSIDRNRLNSGNTIYF. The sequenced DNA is TGTGCCAGTAGTATAGATCGGAACAGGCTTAACTCTGGAAACACCATATATTTT.